Listed below are T cell receptor beta chains from one sample, sequenced in a study of Ad26.COV2.S vaccination and SARS-CoV-2 variants. Libraries were prepared by immunoSEQ multiplex PCR; TCRdb keeps only in-frame clonotypes and omits some of them. The sample comprises about 380,000 clones, roughly 80% of which are singletons, and 7.4% rests with the top ten. Sequences were derived from peripheral blood, sampled in a trial of Ad26.COV2.S vaccine versus placebo. The origin of the receptors is a person aged 18-60 years who received the Ad26.COV2.S COVID-19 vaccine or a placebo. The CDR3 runs from the conserved cysteine through the conserved F or W. The D gene is left open where the match is weak. Part of the rows lack a size; the others show once, few, many or a class for expanded clones.

length	D	size	V	J	CDR3	DNA
14	.	once	TRBV3-1/TRBV3-2	TRBJ2-3	CASSPVDLADTQYF	TGTGCCAGCAGCCCAGTGGATCTAGCAGATACGCAGTATTTT
12	.	.	TRBV15	TRBJ2-2	CATNDYTGELFF	TGTGCCACAAACGACTACACCGGGGAGCTGTTTTTT
14	.	.	TRBV18	TRBJ1-2	CASSPPDSRDGYTF	TGTGCCAGCTCACCACCCGACAGTCGGGATGGCTACACCTTC
16	.	.	TRBV5-5	TRBJ1-4	CASSFLTAATNEKLFF	TGTGCCAGCAGCTTCTTGACCGCTGCAACTAATGAAAAACTGTTTTTT
14	.	.	TRBV7-3	TRBJ2-5	CASSLGPYQETQYF	TGTGCCAGCAGCTTGGGCCCGTACCAAGAGACCCAGTACTTC
17	TRBD2	once	TRBV4-1	TRBJ2-3	CASSARTSGRITDTQYF	TGCGCCAGCAGCGCCCGGACTAGCGGGAGAATTACAGATACGCAGTATTTT
13	.	once	TRBV2	TRBJ1-2	CASANLREGGYTF	TGTGCCAGCGCCAACCTTCGGGAGGGGGGCTACACCTTC
15	.	.	TRBV3-1/TRBV3-2	TRBJ2-5	CASSQARVDQETQYF	TGTGCCAGCAGCCAAGCCAGGGTTGACCAAGAGACCCAGTACTTC
15	.	.	TRBV6-1	TRBJ1-5	CASSEVGSFNQPQHF	TGTGCCAGCAGTGAAGTCGGGTCCTTCAATCAGCCCCAGCATTTT
15	.	.	TRBV4-3	TRBJ2-7	CASSQGQALSYEQYF	TGCGCCAGCAGCCAAGGACAGGCGCTATCCTACGAGCAGTACTTC
13	.	.	TRBV7-9	TRBJ2-5	CASSFWGEETQYF	TGTGCCAGCAGCTTTTGGGGGGAAGAGACCCAGTACTTC
15	.	.	TRBV27	TRBJ1-4	CASSLRGHARSELFF	TGTGCCAGCAGTTTGCGCGGGCATGCACGTAGTGAACTGTTTTTT